The rows below give T cell receptor beta chains drawn from one sample of a study of prognosis after radiotherapy for stage I lung cancer. TCRdb reprocessed the multiplex PCR reads via MiXCR and lists one record per CDR3 protein. The sample contains some 39,000 distinct CDR3 sequences, around a quarter of which appear only once. The material was PBMCs, obtained before or after stereotactic body radiation therapy (not recorded which). These TCRs come from a donor over 45 with non-small cell lung cancer. CDR3s include the opening cysteine and the closing phenylalanine or tryptophan. The D gene is left open where the match is weak. The size of a clone is reported for some rows only, either as once, few or many, or as a class for expanded clones.

J gene	V gene	D gene	clone size	CDR3 protein	CDR3 DNA
TRBJ2-3	TRBV20-1	-	many	CSARRSQGITDTQYF	TGCAGTGCTAGAAGGTCCCAGGGGATAACAGATACGCAGTATTTT
TRBJ2-2	TRBV27	TRBD2	many	CASSPEAGYTGELFF	TGTGCCAGCAGTCCAGAAGCGGGGTACACCGGGGAGCTGTTTTTT
TRBJ1-3	TRBV4-1	-	many	CASSQDRGGDRNTIYF	TGCGCCAGCAGCCAAGATCGGGGCGGGGACCGGAACACCATATATTTT
TRBJ2-1	TRBV6-1	TRBD2	-	CASVLAGDYNEQFF	TGTGCCAGTGTCCTAGCGGGGGACTACAATGAGCAGTTCTTC
TRBJ2-1	TRBV5-4	TRBD1	many	CASSPGGRYNEQFF	TGTGCCAGCAGCCCAGGGGGCCGCTACAATGAGCAGTTCTTC
TRBJ2-5	TRBV5-4	-	few	CASSPPGEQETQYF	TGTGCCAGCAGCCCTCCAGGGGAACAAGAGACCCAGTACTTC
TRBJ2-1	TRBV20-1	TRBD2	-	CSAMPLATQDNKQFF	TGCAGTGCTATGCCACTAGCGACACAAGACAATAAGCAGTTCTTC
TRBJ2-7	TRBV28	TRBD2	many	CATSGTSRYEQYF	TGTGCCACCTCCGGGACTAGCAGGTACGAGCAGTACTTC
TRBJ1-5	TRBV20-1	-	many	CSARERARAYSNQPQHF	TGCAGTGCTAGAGAAAGGGCCAGGGCGTATAGCAATCAGCCCCAGCATTTT
TRBJ2-3	TRBV7-3	TRBD2	many	CASSLSGGFSDTQYF	TGTGCCAGCAGCTTGAGCGGGGGGTTCTCAGATACGCAGTATTTT
TRBJ1-3	TRBV28	TRBD1	many	CASSLGTGGLYSGNTIYF	TGTGCCAGCAGTTTAGGGACAGGGGGGTTGTATTCTGGAAACACCATATATTTT
TRBJ1-5	TRBV28	-	-	CASSPIEGPYYNQPQNF	TGTGCCAGCAGTCCAATCGAAGGTCCTTACTACAATCAGCCCCAGAATTTT
TRBJ2-2	TRBV10-3	TRBD1	many	CAISVRDSSTGELFF	TGTGCCATCAGTGTAAGGGACAGCTCCACCGGGGAGCTGTTTTTT
TRBJ2-2	TRBV5-1	-	once	CASSSGGRKAGQLFF	TGCGCCAGCAGCTCTGGGGGTCGTAAAGCCGGGCAGCTGTTTTTT
TRBJ2-7	TRBV11-2	TRBD1	many	CASSYPGQPFYEQYF	TGTGCCAGCAGCTATCCGGGACAGCCATTCTACGAGCAGTACTTC
TRBJ2-1	TRBV7-3	-	many	CASSLKGVRSSYNEQFF	TGTGCCAGCAGCTTGAAAGGGGTTAGGAGCTCCTACAATGAGCAGTTCTTC
TRBJ1-2	TRBV5-1	TRBD1	many	CASSLAVSGGADGYTF	TGCGCCAGCAGCTTGGCCGTCTCAGGGGGCGCAGATGGCTACACCTTC
TRBJ2-1	TRBV7-6	-	many	CASSPRTIFHNEQFF	TGTGCCAGCAGCCCTAGGACAATCTTTCACAATGAGCAGTTCTTC
TRBJ2-7	TRBV12-3/TRBV12-4	-	many	CASALTPSGEQYF	TGTGCCAGCGCCTTAACTCCCTCAGGCGAGCAGTACTTC
TRBJ1-1	TRBV6-1	TRBD1	-	CASRTGQGFTEALF	TGTGCCAGCAGAACAGGACAGGGGTTCACTGAAGCTCTCTTT
TRBJ2-3	TRBV18	TRBD1	many	CASSGDRADTQYF	TGTGCCAGCTCAGGGGACAGGGCAGATACGCAGTATTTT
TRBJ2-3	TRBV2	TRBD2	many	CASIRTSGGAKDTQYF	TGTGCCAGCATTAGGACTAGCGGGGGGGCCAAAGATACGCAGTATTTT
TRBJ1-5	TRBV28	-	many	CASSFGEWSQHF	TGTGCCAGCAGTTTCGGGGAATGGTCCCAGCATTTT
TRBJ2-7	TRBV6-1	TRBD2	many	CASSPLAGGYEQYF	TGTGCCAGCAGCCCTCTAGCGGGGGGCTACGAGCAGTACTTC
TRBJ2-7	TRBV6-2/TRBV6-3	TRBD2	many	CASSEGLAGTYEQYF	TGTGCCAGCAGTGAGGGACTAGCGGGAACCTACGAGCAGTACTTC
TRBJ2-7	TRBV2	TRBD2	many	CASSDVTSGNSDSYEQYF	TGTGCCAGCAGTGACGTGACTAGCGGGAACTCCGACTCCTACGAGCAGTACTTC
TRBJ2-2	TRBV3-1	TRBD2	-	CASSRSGSGTGELFF	TGTGCCAGCAGCCGTAGCGGGAGCGGCACCGGGGAGCTGTTTTTT
TRBJ1-6	TRBV28	-	-	CASSTGSSYNSPPHF	TGTGCCAGCAGTACAGGTAGCTCCTATAATTCACCCCCCCACTTT
TRBJ2-2	TRBV7-7	-	-	CASSSQGGELFF	TGTGCTAGCAGCTCACAAGGGGGGGAGCTGTTTTTT
TRBJ2-7	TRBV11-3	-	many	CASSLSDGDSYEQYF	TGTGCCAGCAGCTTAAGTGACGGGGATTCCTACGAGCAGTACTTC
TRBJ2-1	TRBV20-1	-	-	CSAKTGGVTYEQFF	TGCAGTGCGAAAACTGGCGGGGTGACCTACGAGCAGTTCTTC
TRBJ2-7	TRBV6-1	-	-	CASSEKGRGRPHEQYF	TGTGCCAGCAGTGAAAAGGGGAGGGGGCGCCCACACGAGCAGTACTTC
TRBJ1-1	TRBV28	-	many	CATLLPYMNTEAFF	TGTGCCACCCTTCTCCCTTACATGAACACTGAAGCTTTCTTT
TRBJ1-1	TRBV5-1	-	many	CASRPTANTEAFF	TGCGCCAGCAGGCCTACAGCGAACACTGAAGCTTTCTTT
TRBJ2-1	TRBV20-1	-	-	CSARDWLEVGNNEQFF	TGCAGTGCTAGAGATTGGTTAGAGGTAGGTAACAATGAGCAGTTCTTC
TRBJ1-2	TRBV4-1	-	many	CASSQGGNYGYTF	TGCGCCAGCAGCCAAGGAGGGAACTATGGCTACACCTTC
TRBJ1-2	TRBV29-1	-	many	CSVGGLTSSGYTF	TGCAGCGTTGGGGGACTGACTTCATCGGGCTACACCTTC
TRBJ2-5	TRBV18	TRBD2	few	CASSPRTTSGGVQETQYF	TGTGCCAGCTCACCAAGAACCACTAGCGGGGGGGTTCAAGAGACCCAGTACTTC
TRBJ1-1	TRBV5-1	-	-	CASSYPQGLNTEAFF	TGCGCCAGCAGCTACCCGCAGGGGTTGAACACTGAAGCTTTCTTT
TRBJ1-2	TRBV20-1	TRBD1	-	CSAAWSGTGGAFNYGYTF	TGCAGTGCCGCCTGGTCGGGGACAGGGGGCGCGTTTAACTATGGCTACACCTTC
TRBJ1-1	TRBV11-2	-	many	CASSWGEGTSYTEAFF	TGTGCCAGCAGCTGGGGGGAGGGTACATCGTACACTGAAGCTTTCTTT
TRBJ2-1	TRBV11-2	-	many	CASGWGNEQFF	TGTGCCAGCGGTTGGGGCAATGAGCAGTTCTTC
TRBJ2-5	TRBV20-1	TRBD2	many	CSAALAGAHQETQYF	TGCAGTGCTGCCCTAGCGGGGGCCCACCAAGAGACCCAGTACTTC
TRBJ2-2	TRBV18	TRBD2	many	CASSPPEAGMYTGELFF	TGTGCCAGCTCACCACCGGAAGCGGGGATGTACACCGGGGAGCTGTTTTTT
TRBJ2-7	TRBV28	TRBD2	many	CASQIPGTSGTYEQYF	TGTGCCAGCCAAATCCCCGGGACTAGCGGGACCTACGAGCAGTACTTC
TRBJ2-7	TRBV7-2	-	many	CASSLAMGEQYF	TGTGCCAGCAGCTTAGCTATGGGCGAGCAGTACTTC
TRBJ2-5	TRBV7-3	-	many	CASSASGLGETQYF	TGTGCCAGCAGCGCTTCAGGGTTGGGAGAGACCCAGTACTTC
TRBJ1-1	TRBV6-5	-	many	CASSYRRSHEAFF	TGTGCCAGCAGTTACCGCCGGTCTCATGAAGCTTTCTTT